This T cell receptor beta chain derives from a study of blood T cell repertoires in COVID-19. Overall study context: Specimens from acute and convalescent COVID-19 originated in the United States, Italy and Spain. Sources were T cells, B-cell-depleted T cells, or PBMCs; the material itself was cDNA or gDNA.

This clone was found once. Original data processing: Nucleated cell number was recorded as an estimate derived from reference gene primer amplification. The repertoire was sequenced with immunoSEQ multiplex PCR; TCRdb's copy has only in-frame clones and lacks some. The D gene and trimming were derived from the DNA, and the V and J assignments and clone size from that table. The repertoire consists of roughly 250,000 clones, with more than 60% occurring once and the leading ten covering roughly 4%. The CDR3 covers 15 residues. CDR1 and CDR2 (germline): SGDLS, YYNGEE. V lost 5 bases and J lost 7, with 16 bases in between.

Sequencing was carried out using peripheral blood. The rearrangement links TRBV9 to TRBJ1-6, with no clear D. The clonotype was recovered from a woman in her forties with active or convalescent COVID-19. The CDR3 loop reads CASSQNIQPNSPLHF. Written as DNA, the CDR3 is TGTGCCAGCAGTCAAAACATACAGCCCAATTCACCCCTCCACTTT. Using reference TRBV9 and TRBJ1-6 for the parts outside the CDR3, the full variable domain is DSGVTQTPKHLITATGQRVTLRCSPRSGDLSVYWYQQSLDQGLQFLIQYYNGEERAKGNILERFSAQQFPDLHSELNLSSLELGDSALYFCASSQNIQPNSPLHFGNGTRLTVT.